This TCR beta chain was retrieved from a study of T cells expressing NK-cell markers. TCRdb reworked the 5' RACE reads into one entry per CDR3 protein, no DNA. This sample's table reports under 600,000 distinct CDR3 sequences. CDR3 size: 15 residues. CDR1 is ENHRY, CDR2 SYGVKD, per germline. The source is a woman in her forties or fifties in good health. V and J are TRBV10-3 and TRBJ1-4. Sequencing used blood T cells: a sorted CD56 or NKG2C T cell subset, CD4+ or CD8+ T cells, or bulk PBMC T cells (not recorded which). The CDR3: CAISDPGLLGEKLFF.